One sample yielded the 18 T cell receptor beta chains listed below, sequenced in a study of T cells in localized non-small cell lung cancer. Sequencing used immunoSEQ multiplex PCR; TCRdb keeps in-frame clones, though not all of them. The data show approximately 70,000 clones, roughly 90% seen once. This specimen consisted of peripheral blood, obtained before any cancer treatment. The origin of the receptors is a male donor aged 60 or over with stage III squamous cell lung carcinoma.

This clone occurred a few times. The CDR3 region is CASSEGHIQYF. In DNA, the CDR3 is TGTGCCAGCAGTGAAGGGCACATTCAGTACTTC. The rearrangement joins TRBV2 to TRBJ2-4, with D uncertain. The CDR3 has 11 amino acids. Germline assignment: CDR1 SNHLY and CDR2 FYNNEI. V lost 1 base and J 8 bases, leaving 3 bases between the germline ends.

This clone was counted a single time. The V gene is TRBV11-2, the J gene TRBJ2-3; D possibly corresponds to TRBD1 (5 bases). Germline assignment: CDR1 SGHAT and CDR2 FQNNGV. The CDR3 contains 14 residues. V lost 4 bases and J 8 bases, leaving 16 bases between the germline ends. The CDR3 loop is CASSSGAQGGTQYF. CDR3 DNA: TGTGCCAGCAGCTCTGGGGCCCAAGGCGGTACGCAGTATTTT.

The chain recombines TRBV29-1 with TRBJ2-3; D perhaps matches TRBD1 (5 bases). Trimming shortened V by 6 bases and J by 6 bases, and 16 bases separated the two germline ends. Germline V CDR1 and CDR2: SQVTM, ANQGSEA. This CDR3 comprises 13 residues. The CDR3 DNA is TGCAGCGTCTTCTTTCCTGGGGCGGATACGCAGTATTTT. Amino acid sequence: CSVFFPGADTQYF.

This sequence joins TRBV5-1 and TRBJ1-5; D remains unclear. CDR1 and CDR2 (germline): SGHRS, YFSETQ. The V end was cut by 0 bases, the J end by 0 bases, with 10 bases between. The CDR3 has 16 amino acids. CDR3 loop: CASSLDGVYSNQPQHF. In nucleotides, the CDR3 is TGCGCCAGCAGCTTGGACGGGGTCTATAGCAATCAGCCCCAGCATTTT.

This clone appeared a single time. This chain uses TRBV4-1 with TRBJ2-7; TRBD1 agrees at 7 bases. The CDR3 totals 15 residues. CDR1 is MGHRA and CDR2 is YSYEKL in the germline V gene. With V trimmed by 2 bases and J by 4 bases, 8 bases remained unmatched. The CDR3 DNA is TGCGCCAGCAGCCAAACAGGGGTCGGTACATACGAGCAGTACTTC. The encoded protein is CASSQTGVGTYEQYF.

The chain recombines TRBV11-3 with TRBJ1-3; D call uncertain. V was shortened by 3 bases and J by 0 bases, with 3 bases between the two germline ends. The CDR3 extends over 13 amino acids. CDR1 is SGHNT and CDR2 is YENEEA in the germline V gene. The CDR3 DNA follows: TGTGCCAGCAGCTTTGACTCTGGAAACACCATATATTTT. It yields the protein CASSFDSGNTIYF. The entire variable domain, with the rest obtained from reference TRBV11-3 and TRBJ1-3, is as follows: EAGVVQSPRYKIIEKKQPVAFWCNPISGHNTLYWYLQNLGQGPELLIRYENEEAVDDSQLPKDRFSAERLKGVDSTLKIQPAELGDSAVYLCASSFDSGNTIYFGEGSWLTVV.

This chain uses TRBV6-1 with TRBJ1-4; 7 bases line up with TRBD1. Germline V lookup: CDR1 MNHNS, CDR2 SASEGT. V gave up 6 bases and J gave up 7 bases; unmatched junction bases: 11. The CDR3 sequence is 15 residues long. This CDR3 reads CASRGGGGGREKLFF. The CDR3, as DNA: TGTGCCAGCAGAGGGGGTGGAGGGGGCCGTGAAAAACTGTTTTTT.

The chain employs TRBV7-2 and TRBJ1-5; the D is unclear. The CDR3 is made up of 15 amino acids. CDR1 and CDR2 from the germline V gene are SGHTA and FQGNSA. The V gene lost 2 bases and the J gene lost 0 bases, with 8 bases spanning the gap. CDR3 region: CASSLQVDSNQPQHF. In DNA form, the CDR3 reads TGTGCCAGCAGCTTACAGGTGGATAGCAATCAGCCCCAGCATTTT.

The chain combines TRBV7-8 with TRBJ1-3; a possible D gene is TRBD1 (5 bases). The CDR3 is 16 amino acids. V shed 1 base and J shed 2 bases, with 12 bases lying between them. Germline assignment: CDR1 SGHVS and CDR2 FQNEAQ. CDR3 nucleotides: TGTGCCAGCAGCTTAGGGGGCCCCTCCACTGGAAACACCATATATTTT. Its translation is CASSLGGPSTGNTIYF.

This sequence joins TRBV2 and TRBJ1-4, with TRBD1 matching 11 bases. CDR1 is SNHLY and CDR2 is FYNNEI in the germline V gene. V lost 6 bases to trimming and J lost 6 bases; unmatched junction nucleotides: 3. The CDR3 totals 14 residues. CDR3 amino acids: CASSRDRGDEKLFF. CDR3 DNA: TGTGCCAGCAGCAGGGACAGGGGGGATGAAAAACTGTTTTTT.

This clone was seen a few times. This chain joins TRBV7-3 and TRBJ2-2, with D possibly TRBD1 on 5 matching bases. The V end lost 4 bases, the J end lost 6 bases, and 6 bases lay between the germline ends. Germline assignment: CDR1 SGHTA and CDR2 FQGTGA. The CDR3 contains 12 residues. The CDR3 loop reads CASSSRAGELFF. The CDR3 DNA sequence: TGTGCCAGCAGCTCCAGGGCCGGGGAGCTGTTTTTT.

This chain joins TRBV21-1 and TRBJ1-4. TRBV21-1 represents a pseudogene. The CDR3 extends over 16 amino acids. CDR3 in amino acids: CASSKAKTGGDEKLFF. DNA for the CDR3: TGTGCCAGCAGCAAAGCGAAGACAGGCGGGGATGAAAAACTGTTTTTT.

This clone showed up just a few times. The genes are TRBV2 and TRBJ2-2; 12 bases align to TRBD2. In germline, CDR1 is SNHLY, CDR2 FYNNEI. CDR3 length: 16 amino acids. V shed 7 bases, J shed 0 bases, and the junction held 3 bases outside the gene matches. The CDR3 region is CASTRLAGANTGELFF. The CDR3 DNA reads as TGTGCCAGCACTCGACTAGCGGGGGCGAACACCGGGGAGCTGTTTTTT.

A remark on this clone: The same CDR3 is also encoded by other DNA sequences in this sample. The chain uses TRBV7-2 and TRBJ1-5; D gene ambiguous. The germline V gene encodes CDR1 SGHTA and CDR2 FQGNSA. V lost 5 bases and J lost 7, with 9 bases in between. The CDR3 loop spans 12 amino acids. CDR3 bases: TGTGCCAGCAGCCCCTCCGGCCAGCCCCAGCATTTT. It is translated as CASSPSGQPQHF.

The DNA of the CDR3 is TGTGCCAGTAGCCGGGGACAGGGGCCGTACGAGCAGTACTTC. It codes for CASSRGQGPYEQYF. V usage is TRBV19 and J usage is TRBJ2-7; 10 nucleotides align to TRBD1. The CDR3 extends over 14 amino acids. J gave up 4 bases and V 6 bases, and 6 bases lay outside the gene matches. Germline loops: CDR1 LNHDA, CDR2 SQIVND (reference sequence).

This chain joins TRBV5-1 and TRBJ2-5, with TRBD1 matching over 8 bases. The CDR3 runs to 14 residues. The ends lost 4 bases at V and 5 bases at J; junction bases unmatched: 7. CDR1 and CDR2 from the germline V gene are SGHRS and YFSETQ. The CDR3 here is CASSPGGTGETQYF. CDR3 in DNA: TGCGCCAGCAGCCCAGGGGGCACGGGGGAGACCCAGTACTTC.

The chain is built from TRBV7-9 and TRBJ1-5; D uncertain. The germline V gene encodes CDR1 SEHNR and CDR2 FQNEAQ (reference sequence). V lost 7 bases and J lost 4, with 11 bases in between. The CDR3 is 13 residues long. The CDR3, as DNA: TGTGCCAGCACCCGGGAGGGAAATCAGCCCCAGCATTTT. Amino acid sequence: CASTREGNQPQHF. The entire variable domain, with the rest obtained from reference TRBV7-9 and TRBJ1-5, is as follows: DTGVSQNPRHKITKRGQNVTFRCDPISEHNRLYWYRQTLGQGPEFLTYFQNEAQLEKSRLLSDRFSAERPKGSFSTLEIQRTEQGDSAMYLCASTREGNQPQHFGDGTRLSIL.

The V and J genes are TRBV7-9 and TRBJ2-5, with D unresolved. V gave up 2 bases and J gave up 5 bases, with 3 bases separating them. The CDR3 has 11 residues. The germline gives CDR1 SEHNR, CDR2 FQNEAQ (reference sequence). The chain's CDR3 is CASSLKETQYF. CDR3 nucleotide sequence: TGTGCCAGCAGCTTAAAGGAGACCCAGTACTTC. The variable domain in full, completed from reference TRBV7-9 and TRBJ2-5, reads DTGVSQNPRHKITKRGQNVTFRCDPISEHNRLYWYRQTLGQGPEFLTYFQNEAQLEKSRLLSDRFSAERPKGSFSTLEIQRTEQGDSAMYLCASSLKETQYFGPGTRLLVL.